This T cell receptor beta chain was observed in a study of T cells in Graves' hyperthyroidism and ophthalmopathy. It was RNA transcripts that yielded the amplified TCR beta CDR3 regions. First-round RT-PCR with HTBI primers amplified the TCR CDR3 region. Using its own MiXCR run on the multiplex PCR reads, TCRdb lists one record per CDR3 protein. This table has 650,000 to 750,000 distinct CDR3 sequences, 12% to 15% appearing once. This clonotype was counted only a few times. Its specificity is not known. The CDR3 totals 16 residues. The V and J ends lost 3 bases and 4 bases respectively, with 17 bases between them. General study findings and limits: Ophthalmopathy was told apart from stable hyperthyroidism by a 13 V-J model.

The clonotype originates from a woman in her late teens or twenties with Graves' hyperthyroidism. Material for sequencing was blood. The V and J genes are TRBV12-3 or TRBV12-4 and TRBJ2-3; weak D call: TRBD1 (5 bases). The CDR3 coding sequence is TGTGCCAGCAGTTTGGGTACAGGCTTTGTGGCAGATACGCAGTATTTT. This sequence encodes CASSLGTGFVADTQYF.